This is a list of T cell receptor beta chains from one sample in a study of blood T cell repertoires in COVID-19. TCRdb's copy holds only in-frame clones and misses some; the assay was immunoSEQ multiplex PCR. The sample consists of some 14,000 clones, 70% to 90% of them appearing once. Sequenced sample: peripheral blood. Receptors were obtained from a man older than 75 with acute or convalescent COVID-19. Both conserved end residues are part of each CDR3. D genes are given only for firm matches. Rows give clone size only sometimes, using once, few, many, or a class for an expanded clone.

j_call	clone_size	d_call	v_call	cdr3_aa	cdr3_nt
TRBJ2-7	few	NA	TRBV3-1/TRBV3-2	CASSRRLTTYEQYF	TGTGCCAGCAGCCGTAGACTGACGACCTACGAGCAGTACTTC
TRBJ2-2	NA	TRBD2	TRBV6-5	CASSYERGVSTGELFF	TGTGCCAGCAGTTACGAGCGGGGGGTTAGCACCGGGGAGCTGTTTTTT
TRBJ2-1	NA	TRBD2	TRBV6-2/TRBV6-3	CASSYSGGARNEQFF	TGTGCCAGCAGCTATAGCGGGGGGGCCAGGAATGAGCAGTTCTTC
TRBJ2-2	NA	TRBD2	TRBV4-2	CASSLRAGDNTGELFF	TGTGCCAGCAGCCTCCGGGCGGGAGATAACACCGGGGAGCTGTTTTTT
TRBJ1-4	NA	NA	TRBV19	CASKGGAGNEKLFF	TGTGCCAGTAAGGGGGGAGCGGGAAATGAAAAACTGTTTTTT
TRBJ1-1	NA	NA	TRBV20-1	CSARVSSTAFF	TGCAGTGCTAGAGTTAGCAGTACAGCTTTCTTT
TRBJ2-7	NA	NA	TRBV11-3	CASSLHRAYEQYF	TGTGCCAGCAGCTTACACAGGGCCTACGAGCAGTACTTC
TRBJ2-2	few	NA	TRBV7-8	CASSPIAGTGELFF	TGTGCCAGCAGTCCAATCGCCGGCACCGGGGAGCTGTTTTTT
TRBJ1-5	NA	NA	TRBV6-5	CARIAGYNQPQHF	TGTGCCAGGATTGCAGGGTACAATCAGCCCCAGCATTTT
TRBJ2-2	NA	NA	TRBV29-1	CSVGEGSGTGELFF	TGCAGCGTTGGAGAGGGTTCAGGTACCGGGGAGCTGTTTTTT
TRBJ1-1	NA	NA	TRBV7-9	CASSPGFTEAFF	TGTGCCAGCAGCCCAGGGTTCACTGAAGCTTTCTTT
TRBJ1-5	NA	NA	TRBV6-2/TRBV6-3	CASSGQESGPTNQPQHF	TGTGCCAGCAGTGGCCAGGAGTCAGGGCCTACCAATCAGCCCCAGCATTTT
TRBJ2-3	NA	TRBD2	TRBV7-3	CASSLNGGASTDTQYF	TGTGCCAGCAGCTTAAACGGGGGGGCTAGCACAGATACGCAGTATTTT
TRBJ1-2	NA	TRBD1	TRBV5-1	CASSLPGQGDGYTF	TGCGCCAGCAGCTTGCCCGGCCAGGGGGACGGCTACACCTTC
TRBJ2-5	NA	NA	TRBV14	CASSQAVGAGATQYF	TGTGCCAGCAGCCAAGCAGTTGGCGCAGGCGCGACCCAGTACTTC
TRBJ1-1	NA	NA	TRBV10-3	CAISERSQGNTEAFF	TGTGCCATCAGTGAGCGATCTCAGGGTAACACTGAAGCTTTCTTT
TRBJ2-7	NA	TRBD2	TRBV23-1	CASSQFFAGGTYEQYF	TGCGCCAGCAGTCAATTTTTTGCGGGAGGCACTTACGAGCAGTACTTC
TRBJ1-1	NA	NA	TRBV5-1	CASSLVGRESTEAFF	TGCGCCAGCAGCTTGGTGGGCCGAGAGAGCACTGAAGCTTTCTTT
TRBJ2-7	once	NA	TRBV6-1	CASGAETYEQYF	TGTGCCAGCGGAGCGGAAACCTACGAGCAGTACTTC
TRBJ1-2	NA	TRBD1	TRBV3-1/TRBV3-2	CASSRGQGRISNYGYTF	TGTGCCAGCAGCCGTGGACAGGGAAGGATCTCGAACTATGGCTACACCTTC
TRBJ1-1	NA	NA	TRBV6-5	CASSSKRGTEAFF	TGTGCCAGCAGCTCTAAGAGGGGGACTGAAGCTTTCTTT
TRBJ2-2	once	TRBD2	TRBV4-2	CASLSREGTGELFF	TGTGCCAGCTTATCTAGGGAGGGCACCGGGGAGCTGTTTTTT
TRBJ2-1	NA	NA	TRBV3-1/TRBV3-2	CASSSGLANEQFF	TGTGCCAGCAGCTCAGGGCTGGCCAATGAGCAGTTCTTC
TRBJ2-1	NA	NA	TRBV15	CATSRDWLGVGNEQFF	TGTGCCACCAGCAGAGATTGGCTAGGAGTGGGCAATGAGCAGTTCTTC
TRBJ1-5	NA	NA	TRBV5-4	CASSLAGDQPQHF	TGTGCCAGCAGCCTTGCGGGGGATCAGCCCCAGCATTTT
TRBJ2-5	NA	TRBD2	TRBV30	CAWSPGGGVGETQYF	TGTGCCTGGAGCCCAGGTGGGGGGGTCGGGGAGACCCAGTACTTC
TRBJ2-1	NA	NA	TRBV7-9	CASSLAMGLRTEQFF	TGTGCCAGCAGCTTAGCAATGGGACTGAGGACTGAGCAGTTCTTC
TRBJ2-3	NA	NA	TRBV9	CASSSGGATDTQYF	TGTGCCAGCAGCAGCGGCGGGGCCACAGATACGCAGTATTTT
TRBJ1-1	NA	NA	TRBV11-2	CASINFGRVAEAFF	TGTGCCAGCATCAACTTTGGGCGAGTCGCTGAAGCTTTCTTT
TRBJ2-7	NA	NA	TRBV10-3	CAISESGHGNEQYF	TGTGCCATCAGTGAGTCGGGACACGGGAACGAGCAGTACTTC
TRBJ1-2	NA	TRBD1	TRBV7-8	CASSLDTGTDNYGYTF	TGTGCCAGCAGCTTAGATACCGGGACAGATAACTATGGCTACACCTTC
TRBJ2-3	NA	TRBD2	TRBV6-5	CASSYRAGVTDTQYF	TGTGCCAGCAGTTACAGAGCGGGAGTCACAGATACGCAGTATTTT
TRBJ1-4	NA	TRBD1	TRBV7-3	CASSFTLQGVGEKLFF	TGTGCCAGCAGCTTTACCCTTCAGGGGGTTGGTGAAAAACTGTTTTTT
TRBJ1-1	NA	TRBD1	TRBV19	CASRSAQGAIGTEAFF	TGTGCCAGTAGATCGGCTCAGGGGGCGATAGGCACTGAAGCTTTCTTT
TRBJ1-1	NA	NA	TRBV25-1	CASSEYGRGREEAFF	TGTGCCAGCAGTGAATATGGTAGGGGAAGAGAAGAAGCTTTCTTT
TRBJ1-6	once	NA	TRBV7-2	CASSLGQPVSPLHF	TGTGCCAGCAGCTTAGGACAGCCGGTATCCCCCCTCCACTTT
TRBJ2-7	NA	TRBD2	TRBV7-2	CASSLTGTRGPQYF	TGTGCCAGCAGCTTAACTGGGACTAGAGGGCCGCAGTACTTC
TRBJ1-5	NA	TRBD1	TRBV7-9	CASSSGQGGNNQPQHF	TGTGCCAGCAGCTCCGGACAGGGAGGTAACAATCAGCCCCAGCATTTT
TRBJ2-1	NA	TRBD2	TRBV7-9	CASSTWTSGGNEQFF	TGTGCCAGTTCGACCTGGACTAGCGGGGGAAATGAGCAGTTCTTC
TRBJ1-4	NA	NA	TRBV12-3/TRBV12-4	CASRDDSNEKLFF	TGTGCCAGCAGAGACGACAGCAATGAAAAACTGTTTTTT
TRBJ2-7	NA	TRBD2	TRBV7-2	CASSLAGLAGPYEQYF	TGTGCCAGCAGCTTAGCGGGATTAGCGGGGCCCTACGAGCAGTACTTC
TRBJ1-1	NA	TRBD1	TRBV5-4	CASSLGTGDIRNTEAFF	TGTGCCAGCAGCTTGGGGACAGGGGATATTCGGAACACTGAAGCTTTCTTT
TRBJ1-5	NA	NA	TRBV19	CAGGRGARGPQHF	TGTGCCGGAGGGAGGGGGGCCCGAGGGCCCCAGCATTTT
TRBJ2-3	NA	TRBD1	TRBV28	CASSFLRQGTDTQYF	TGTGCCAGCAGTTTCCTAAGACAGGGTACAGATACGCAGTATTTT
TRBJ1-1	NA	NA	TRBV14	CASSQPGLTTEAFF	TGTGCCAGCAGCCAGCCGGGACTTACCACTGAAGCTTTCTTT
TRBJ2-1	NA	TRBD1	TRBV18	CASSPLGQAYNEQFF	TGTGCCAGCTCACCTCTAGGACAGGCCTACAATGAGCAGTTCTTC
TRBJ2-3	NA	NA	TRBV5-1	CASTPLEVTDTQYF	TGCGCCAGCACCCCCCTGGAGGTGACAGATACGCAGTATTTT
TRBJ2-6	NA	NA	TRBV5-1	CASSLELAYSGANVLTF	TGCGCCAGCAGCTTGGAGCTAGCCTACTCTGGGGCCAACGTCCTGACTTTC
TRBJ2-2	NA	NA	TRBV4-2	CASSRTVTTGELFF	TGTGCCAGCAGCCGGACAGTTACCACCGGGGAGCTGTTTTTT
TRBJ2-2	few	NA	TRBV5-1	CASSPRPGSNTGELFF	TGCGCCAGCAGCCCTCGTCCAGGGTCGAACACCGGGGAGCTGTTTTTT
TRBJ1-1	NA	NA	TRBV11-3	CASSLGPSTEAFF	TGTGCCAGCAGCTTAGGGCCCTCCACTGAAGCTTTCTTT
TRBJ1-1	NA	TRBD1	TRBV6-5	CAGKWTGDSAEAFF	TGTGCCGGAAAGTGGACAGGGGATAGTGCTGAAGCTTTCTTT
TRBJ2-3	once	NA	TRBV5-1	CASSSSSTDTQYF	TGCGCCAGCAGCTCCTCTAGCACAGATACGCAGTATTTT